The 13 T cell receptor beta chains below were found in one sample sequenced in a study of human T cells and chemical hapten exposure. Described time point: healthy volunteer bleed at 6 weeks. Unfractionated whole blood served as the source for total RNA extraction. MiXCR was run by TCRdb on the RACE reads, yielding one entry per CDR3 protein. This sample has 75,000 to 80,000 distinct CDR3 sequences, with roughly 7.9% found just once. The sample comprised whole blood. The receptors shown here come from a female donor in good health. Some clones in this sample may be carry-over from other donors' samples.

This clonotype was found a few times. The chain is built from TRBV29-1 and TRBJ1-1, with D unclear. Germline CDR1 and CDR2: SQVTM and ANQGSEA. Trimming pared 2 bases from V and 0 bases from J, leaving 1 base between. CDR3 length: 11 residues. The CDR3 nucleotides are TGCAGCGTTGAAATGAACACTGAAGCTTTCTTT. It translates to CSVEMNTEAFF.

This clonotype was observed a handful of times. The chain is built from TRBV29-1 and TRBJ2-5; D gene ambiguous. V shed 6 bases and J shed 4 bases, with 15 bases lying between them. Per germline, CDR1 SQVTM and CDR2 ANQGSEA. The CDR3 is 13 residues long. The CDR3 protein is CSVDCVRAETQYF. CDR3 DNA sequence: TGCAGCGTAGACTGTGTTCGAGCAGAGACCCAGTACTTC.

The chain uses TRBV4-3 and TRBJ2-2; tentatively, D is TRBD1 (5 bases). The ends were cut back, 0 bases at V and 4 bases at J, with 12 bases in the middle. This CDR3 has 16 residues. Germline V lookup: CDR1 LGHNA, CDR2 YSLEER. The CDR3 nucleotides read TGCGCCAGCAGCCAAGATGGGGCTACCCTCACCGGGGAGCTGTTTTTT. Translated, it gives CASSQDGATLTGELFF.

The V call is TRBV20-1, the J call TRBJ2-7, with D possibly being TRBD2 (6 bases). CDR3 length equals 13 residues. Trimming shortened V by 2 bases and J by 5 bases, and 13 bases separated the two germline ends. From germline, CDR1 is DFQATT and CDR2 SNEGSKA (reference sequence). CDR3 amino acids: CSARSPAGHEQYF. The DNA for the CDR3 is TGCAGTGCTAGATCTCCGGCGGGGCACGAGCAGTACTTC.

This clonotype has a handful of counts. V gene TRBV2 combines with J gene TRBJ2-3, with D perhaps TRBD1 (6 bases). CDR3 size: 14 residues. V was pared by 6 bases and J by 4 bases, with 14 bases between. Germline V gene sequence: CDR1 SNHLY, CDR2 FYNNEI. The CDR3 DNA sequence: TGTGCCAGCAGAGAGGTGGGGGCTTCAGATACGCAGTATTTT. Translation gives CASREVGASDTQYF.

This clonotype occurred many times. The chain carries TRBV29-1 and TRBJ1-5; possible D gene TRBD1, 5 bases. Trimming cost V 6 bases and J 3 bases, with 12 bases left between them. This CDR3 has 13 residues. Germline V gene data show CDR1 as SQVTM and CDR2 as ANQGSEA. In DNA, the CDR3 is TGCAGCGTCGCTCGAGGGACCAATCAGCCCCAGCATTTT. Translating it yields CSVARGTNQPQHF.

This clonotype occurred a few times. The chain has TRBV7-2 and TRBJ2-5; no clear D gene. Germline CDR1 is SGHTA and CDR2 is FQGNSA. V was trimmed by 5 bases and J by 2 bases, leaving 15 bases between them. The CDR3 has 15 residues. Written as DNA, the CDR3 is TGTGCCAGCAGCCTCCAGAAACGACCTCAAGAGACCCAGTACTTC. Amino acid sequence: CASSLQKRPQETQYF.

The CDR3 loop is CASSQDLATGTGFNQPQHF. CDR3 coding DNA: TGCGCCAGCAGCCAAGATCTTGCCACCGGAACGGGTTTCAATCAGCCCCAGCATTTT. The chain joins TRBV4-3 to TRBJ1-5; D gene uncertain. The CDR3 totals 19 residues. The V end lost 0 bases, the J end lost 3 bases, and 21 bases lay between the germline ends. Germline V gene data show CDR1 as LGHNA and CDR2 as YSLEER.

At least ten counts were recorded for this clonotype. V gene TRBV5-5 combines with J gene TRBJ1-3, with 7 positions matching TRBD1. The CDR3 length is 15 residues. V shed 3 bases, J shed 2 bases, and the junction held 5 bases outside the gene matches. Germline V gene data show CDR1 as SGHKS and CDR2 as YYEKEE (reference sequence). CDR3 DNA sequence: TGTGCCAGCAGCTATTGGACAGGCGCTGGAAACACCATATATTTT. Its protein product is CASSYWTGAGNTIYF.

V is TRBV4-3 and J is TRBJ2-5, with 10 bases matching TRBD2. V shed 3 bases and J 5 bases; nucleotides not matched to a gene: 6. The CDR3 consists of 15 residues. CDR1 LGHNA and CDR2 YSLEER come from the germline V gene. In DNA form, the CDR3 reads TGCGCCAGCAGCCAGCAAGCGGGGGGGCCCGAGACCCAGTACTTC. This codes for CASSQQAGGPETQYF.

This clonotype was detected ten times or more. The V call is TRBV24-1, the J call TRBJ2-3, with D possibly TRBD2 on 5 matching bases. Trimming removed 1 base at V and 8 bases at J, with 9 bases between. Germline CDR1 KGHDR, CDR2 SFDVKD. The CDR3 contains 13 residues. CDR3 amino acids: CATSDFNGVTQYF. The DNA for the CDR3 is TGTGCCACCAGTGATTTTAACGGGGTTACGCAGTATTTT.

This clonotype was counted at least ten times. The chain joins TRBV20-1 to TRBJ2-3; 7 bases line up with TRBD1. There are 16 residues in the CDR3. V was clipped by 5 bases and J by 1 base; unmatched bases: 12. Germline loops: CDR1 DFQATT, CDR2 SNEGSKA (reference sequence). DNA of the CDR3: TGCAGTGCTCCCTCCAAGAGGGGGCTGGGCACAGATACGCAGTATTTT. This sequence encodes CSAPSKRGLGTDTQYF.

This clonotype was picked up many times. The chain is built from TRBV7-2 and TRBJ2-5; the D gene is possibly TRBD2 (5 bases). V was pared by 5 bases and J by 6 bases, with 19 bases between. Germline lookup yields CDR1 SGHTA and CDR2 FQGNSA. This CDR3 is built from 15 residues. CDR3 coding DNA: TGTGCCAGCAGCCCCAACAGAGCGGAATCTAAGACCCAGTACTTC. Translating it yields CASSPNRAESKTQYF.